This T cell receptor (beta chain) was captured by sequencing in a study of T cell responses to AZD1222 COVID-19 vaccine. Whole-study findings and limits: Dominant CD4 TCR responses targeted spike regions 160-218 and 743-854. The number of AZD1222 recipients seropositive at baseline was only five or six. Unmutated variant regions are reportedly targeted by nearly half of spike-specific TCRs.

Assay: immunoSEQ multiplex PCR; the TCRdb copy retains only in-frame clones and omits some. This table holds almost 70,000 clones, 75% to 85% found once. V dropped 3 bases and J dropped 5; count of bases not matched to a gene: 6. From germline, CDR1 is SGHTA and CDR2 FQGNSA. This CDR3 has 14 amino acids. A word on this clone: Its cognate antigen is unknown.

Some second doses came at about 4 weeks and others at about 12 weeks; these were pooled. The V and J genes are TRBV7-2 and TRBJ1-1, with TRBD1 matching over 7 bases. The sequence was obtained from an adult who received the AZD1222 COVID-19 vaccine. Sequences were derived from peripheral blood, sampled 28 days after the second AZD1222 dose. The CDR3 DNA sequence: TGTGCCAGCAGCTTTGGGCAGGGGGGAACTGAAGCTTTCTTT. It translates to CASSFGQGGTEAFF.